A selection of T cell receptor beta chains follows, all from one sample in a study of graft-versus-host responses after intestinal transplantation. The method was immunoSEQ multiplex PCR; TCRdb's version includes in-frame clones alone and lacks a portion of them. The table has 8,000 or so clones, roughly 93% seen once. Sample: PBMCs, taken 11 days after intestinal transplantation. The receptors were sampled from a human patient who received an intestinal transplant, so some T cells may come from the graft donor. The CDR3 runs from the conserved cysteine through the conserved F or W. A D gene is named only where the DNA matches it firmly. Rows may omit the clone size; those that give it use once, few, many or a size class.

v_call	d_call	clone_size	j_call	cdr3_nt	cdr3_aa
TRBV6-6	NA	NA	TRBJ2-7	TGTGCCAGCAGCCCCGACCGGGTTCTGGATAACGAGCAGTACTTC	CASSPDRVLDNEQYF
TRBV7-2	NA	NA	TRBJ2-3	TGTGCCAGCAGCTTACAAACTAGCCCTACAGATACGCAGTATTTT	CASSLQTSPTDTQYF
TRBV7-2	NA	NA	TRBJ2-3	TGTGCCAGCAGCCTACGACTAGCAGATACGCAGTATTTT	CASSLRLADTQYF
TRBV4-1	TRBD2	NA	TRBJ2-5	TGCGCCAGCAGCCTAGGACTAGCGGGAGGAGAGACCCAGTACTTC	CASSLGLAGGETQYF
TRBV4-1	NA	few	TRBJ2-1	TGCGCCAGCAGCCAGCACCCTCAGGGGCATGAGCAGTTCTTC	CASSQHPQGHEQFF
TRBV4-1	NA	once	TRBJ1-1	TGCGCCAGCAGCCAACTGCGACTGGGACTATTCGACACTGAAGCTTTCTTT	CASSQLRLGLFDTEAFF
TRBV28	TRBD1	NA	TRBJ2-7	TGTGCCAGCAGTTGGGGGACAGGGCGTGCGTTCTACGAGCAGTACTTC	CASSWGTGRAFYEQYF
TRBV29-1	NA	NA	TRBJ2-1	TGCAGCGTTGAAGATCGGGCGGGGGAGCAGTTCTTC	CSVEDRAGEQFF
TRBV5-4	TRBD2	NA	TRBJ2-1	TGTGCCAGCAGCTTGCTTCCTAAGACTAGCGGCCTCCGTGAGCAGTTCTTC	CASSLLPKTSGLREQFF
TRBV21-1	NA	NA	TRBJ2-1	TGTGCCAGCAGCAACCGACAGGCCAGACTCTACAATGAGCAGTTCTTC	CASSNRQARLYNEQFF
TRBV5-4	TRBD2	NA	TRBJ2-3	TGTGCCAGCAGCTTTGGTACTAGCGGGTCCGTTGTCCTAGGCACAGATACGCAGTATTTT	CASSFGTSGSVVLGTDTQYF
TRBV18	NA	NA	TRBJ1-1	TGTGCCAGCTCACCAAAATCGACAGTGAACACTGAAGCTTTCTTT	CASSPKSTVNTEAFF
TRBV6-4	NA	NA	TRBJ2-3	TGTGCCAGCAAAGGGGCAGGGGAATCAGATACGCAGTATTTT	CASKGAGESDTQYF
TRBV28	NA	NA	TRBJ2-1	TGTGCCAGCAGTTTGCGGGAACAGAGTAATGAGCAGTTCTTC	CASSLREQSNEQFF
TRBV7-9	NA	NA	TRBJ1-1	TGTGCCAGCAGCTTATACTCTGAAGCTTTCTTT	CASSLYSEAFF
TRBV6-5	NA	NA	TRBJ2-7	TGTGCCAGCAGTTCCGGCATCAACTACGAGCAGTACTTC	CASSSGINYEQYF
TRBV27	TRBD1	NA	TRBJ1-2	TGTGCCAGCAGTACCAGGGGGCTTAACCTCTATGGCTACACCTTC	CASSTRGLNLYGYTF
TRBV2	TRBD1	few	TRBJ2-1	TGTGCCAGCAGTCCAATCGACAGGGCCAACAATGAGCAGTTCTTC	CASSPIDRANNEQFF
TRBV7-9	TRBD2	NA	TRBJ2-7	TGTGCCAGCAGCTTCGGACGGGAGGGGTCTTACTACGAGCAGTACTTC	CASSFGREGSYYEQYF
TRBV6-1	NA	NA	TRBJ1-2	TGTGCCAGTGGCCCTGAGGGATCTAACTATGGCTACACCTTC	CASGPEGSNYGYTF
TRBV4-2	NA	NA	TRBJ2-2	TGTGCCAGCAGCCAAGTCCCCCAGGGGCAGGGCACCGGGGAGCTGTTTTTT	CASSQVPQGQGTGELFF
TRBV7-3	TRBD2	NA	TRBJ2-2	TGTGCCAGCAGGCAGCGGGGGGGCCGTACCGGGGAGCTGTTTTTT	CASRQRGGRTGELFF
TRBV6-5	NA	NA	TRBJ2-7	TGTGCCAGCAGTTACGGTCGGGGGGCGCGTGAGCAGTACTTC	CASSYGRGAREQYF
TRBV29-1	TRBD2	NA	TRBJ2-2	TGCAGCGTTGGGGGTGAGGGGAGGGGTCTGGGCACCGGGGAGCTGTTTTTT	CSVGGEGRGLGTGELFF
TRBV5-1	TRBD2	NA	TRBJ2-1	TGCGCCAGCAGCACGACTAGCGAGTACTACAATGAGCAGTTCTTC	CASSTTSEYYNEQFF
TRBV7-9	NA	NA	TRBJ2-6	TGTGCCAGCAGCTTAACCGGCTCTGGGGCCAACGTCCTGACTTTC	CASSLTGSGANVLTF
TRBV15	NA	NA	TRBJ1-1	TGTGCCACCAGCAGATACGGAACTGGCGGTGAAGCTTTCTTT	CATSRYGTGGEAFF
TRBV6-1	TRBD2	NA	TRBJ2-7	TGTGCCAGCAATCGCGGGGGGGCGAGGGAGCAGTACTTC	CASNRGGAREQYF
TRBV5-4	TRBD2	NA	TRBJ2-5	TGTGCCAGCAGCTTGGCCGCGGGGGGGGGAGAGACCCAGTACTTC	CASSLAAGGGETQYF
TRBV5-5	NA	NA	TRBJ1-2	TGTGCCAGCAGCCCTTGGGAGGGTGACTATGGCTACACCTTC	CASSPWEGDYGYTF
TRBV28	TRBD1	NA	TRBJ2-3	TGTGCCAGCAGTCACGACAGGGAGAGCACAGATACGCAGTATTTT	CASSHDRESTDTQYF
TRBV6-1	NA	NA	TRBJ1-6	TGTGCCAGCAGCCCGAAACAGGAGAATTCACCCCTCCACTTT	CASSPKQENSPLHF
TRBV7-9	NA	NA	TRBJ1-6	TGTGCCAGCAGTTCTCTGGGGGACTGGAATTCACCCCTCCACTTT	CASSSLGDWNSPLHF
TRBV5-1	NA	NA	TRBJ1-1	TGCGCCAGCAGGGAGGGTTTAATAGACACTGAAGCTTTCTTT	CASREGLIDTEAFF
TRBV5-1	NA	once	TRBJ2-7	TGCGCCAGCAGCATGGACGGGTACGAGCAGTACTTC	CASSMDGYEQYF
TRBV28	NA	NA	TRBJ2-7	TGTGCCAGCAGTTTACTCCTCTGGCGGCACGTACCCTACGAGCAGTACTTC	CASSLLLWRHVPYEQYF
TRBV28	NA	NA	TRBJ1-1	TGTGCCAGCAGTCCAAGCCTAGACAGCAACACTGAAGCTTTCTTT	CASSPSLDSNTEAFF
TRBV9	NA	NA	TRBJ2-1	TGTGCCAGCAGCGTAGCTCACGGTGATGAGCAGTTCTTC	CASSVAHGDEQFF
TRBV10-3	NA	NA	TRBJ1-2	TGTGCCATCAGTGAAGAGGGTGGGATTGGCTATGGCTACACCTTC	CAISEEGGIGYGYTF
TRBV5-1	TRBD2	NA	TRBJ2-1	TGCGCCAGCAGCTTGGTAGGACTAGCGGGCCGATACAATGAGCAGTTCTTC	CASSLVGLAGRYNEQFF
TRBV10-2	NA	NA	TRBJ2-1	TGCGCCAGCAGTGAAAGGGGCAATGAGCAGTTCTTC	CASSERGNEQFF
TRBV5-4	NA	once	TRBJ1-1	TGTGCCAGCAGTGCTCGGACAGAGAACACTGAAGCTTTCTTT	CASSARTENTEAFF
TRBV7-8	NA	NA	TRBJ2-2	TGTGCCAGCAGCCCGACTGACGGTTACACCGGGGAGCTGTTTTTT	CASSPTDGYTGELFF
TRBV6-6	NA	NA	TRBJ1-2	TGTGCCAGCAGTTACTCCCCGTCCCGGGGGGGCTACACCTTC	CASSYSPSRGGYTF
TRBV4-1	TRBD1	NA	TRBJ2-3	TGCGCCAGCAGCCACCGGGACAGGGACACAGATACGCAGTATTTT	CASSHRDRDTDTQYF